This T cell receptor (beta chain) was recovered during a study of tumor-infiltrating lymphocytes in primary liver carcinoma. Across the study: Recorded tumor stage was T1-T3 N0M0, with diameters of roughly 4 to 11 cm. Study-wide results and caveats: The difference in top-250-clone fraction between tumors and blood was significant, favoring tumors (p = 0.039).

This clonotype was counted ten times or more. What it binds is not known. Starting material of around 460 ng total RNA yielded TCR beta cDNA via a constant-region primer. It was through three nested multiplex PCR rounds of slightly modified ARM-PCR that TCR beta libraries arose. TRBV1-TRBV30 forward primers and a C-beta reverse primer were used in the first two PCR rounds, which each ran for 9 to 10 cycles. TCRdb called the multiplex PCR reads again in MiXCR, with one record for every CDR3 protein. The data contain 150,000 to 200,000 distinct CDR3 sequences, about 65% of them seen just once; the ten biggest clones take up around 7.1%. The CDR3 covers 15 residues. Germline-derived CDR1 and CDR2 are MNHNS and SASEGT. V was pared by 6 bases and J by 4 bases, with 7 bases of the junction left unmatched. They got blood RNA out of unsorted whole blood and also pulled out germline DNA.

The sequencing sample was made of peripheral blood. The chain employs TRBV6-1 and TRBJ1-1; 11 bases align to TRBD1. The TCR sequence derives from a woman aged 55-69 years with primary liver carcinoma and hepatitis B virus infection. The CDR3 loop is CASSPMDRGPTEAFF. Written as DNA, the CDR3 is TGTGCCAGCAGCCCCATGGACAGGGGGCCCACTGAAGCTTTCTTT.